The 22 T cell receptor beta chains below come from one sample, sequenced in a study of blood T cell repertoires in COVID-19. Profiled with immunoSEQ multiplex PCR; TCRdb holds only in-frame clones, not every one. The sample lists over 150,000 clones, approximately 84% occurring once. The source material was PBMCs or T cells enriched from blood (not recorded which). These TCRs come from a woman younger than 45 who had recovered from COVID-19.

The chain employs TRBV11-2 and TRBJ1-2; 10 bases are shared with TRBD1. Trimming cost V 4 bases and J 2 bases; bases outside gene matches: 1. CDR1 and CDR2 (germline): SGHAT, FQNNGV. This CDR3 spans 14 amino acids. The CDR3 protein is CASSWTGGNYGYTF. CDR3 bases: TGTGCCAGCAGCTGGACAGGGGGGAACTATGGCTACACCTTC.

The V call is TRBV28, the J call TRBJ1-2, with 12 positions matching TRBD1. This CDR3 contains 14 residues. Trimming cost V 6 bases and J 7 bases; bases outside gene matches: 6. Germline assignment: CDR1 MDHEN and CDR2 SYDVKM. The CDR3 loop reads CASRPRDRGLGYTF. The CDR3 DNA reads as TGTGCCAGCAGGCCCCGGGACAGGGGGCTTGGCTACACCTTC.

The V call is TRBV7-9, the J call TRBJ1-5; D perhaps matches TRBD1 (6 bases). This CDR3 is built from 19 residues. V was trimmed by 1 base and J by 0 bases, leaving 19 bases between them. The germline V gene encodes CDR1 SEHNR and CDR2 FQNEAQ (reference sequence). CDR3 DNA sequence: TGTGCCAGCAGCTTAGTGTTCCTTACAGGGCGGTTTAGCAATCAGCCCCAGCATTTT. Translation gives CASSLVFLTGRFSNQPQHF. The complete variable domain, with remaining parts taken from reference TRBV7-9 and TRBJ1-5, reads DTGVSQNPRHKITKRGQNVTFRCDPISEHNRLYWYRQTLGQGPEFLTYFQNEAQLEKSRLLSDRFSAERPKGSFSTLEIQRTEQGDSAMYLCASSLVFLTGRFSNQPQHFGDGTRLSIL.

V and J are TRBV5-1 and TRBJ1-6, with D possibly being TRBD1 (6 bases). This CDR3 spans 17 amino acids. Looked up from germline, CDR1 is SGHRS and CDR2 is YFSETQ. V was clipped by 4 bases and J by 9 bases, with 23 bases between them. CDR3 residues: CASSIGQGTSGGSPLHF. For the CDR3, the DNA is TGCGCCAGCAGCATTGGCCAGGGGACCTCTGGGGGTTCACCCCTCCACTTT. Supplemented by reference TRBV5-1 and TRBJ1-6, the full variable domain reads KAGVTQTPRYLIKTRGQQVTLSCSPISGHRSVSWYQQTPGQGLQFLFEYFSETQRNKGNFPGRFSGRQFSNSRSEMNVSTLELGDSALYLCASSIGQGTSGGSPLHFGNGTRLTVT.

The rearrangement joins TRBV7-2 to TRBJ2-6, with D perhaps TRBD1 (5 bases). V dropped 1 base and J dropped 2 bases, with 6 bases sitting between them. Germline loops: CDR1 SGHTA, CDR2 FQGNSA. This CDR3 contains 15 residues. CDR3 protein: CASSLVRAGANVLTF. CDR3 bases: TGTGCCAGCAGCTTAGTCAGGGCTGGGGCCAACGTCCTGACTTTC.

The chain joins TRBV3-1 (or the pseudogene TRBV3-2) to TRBJ1-2, with no clear D. Trimming removed 2 bases from V and 0 bases from J, with 7 bases in between. The V gene's germline CDR1 is LGHDT and CDR2 YNNKEL (reference sequence). This CDR3 region has 14 residues. CDR3 sequence: CASSQNQANYGYTF. CDR3 DNA sequence: TGTGCCAGCAGCCAAAACCAGGCTAACTATGGCTACACCTTC.

The CDR3 DNA follows: TGTGCCAGCAGCCAACCCGGGACAGGCAATGGGGAGACCCAGTACTTC. Translated: CASSQPGTGNGETQYF. The chain uses TRBV3-1 (or the pseudogene TRBV3-2) and TRBJ2-5, with 8 bases aligning to TRBD1. Germline CDR1 is LGHDT and CDR2 is YNNKEL (reference sequence). Trimming cost V 2 bases and J 5 bases; bases outside gene matches: 10. This CDR3 is 16 amino acids long.

This clone has just one count. This rearrangement joins TRBV24-1 to TRBJ1-5, with 9 bases that match TRBD1. Germline CDR1 KGHDR, CDR2 SFDVKD. The CDR3 is 16 amino acids. V was pared by 3 bases and J by 3 bases, with 5 bases of the junction left unmatched. The CDR3 spells CATSDPGQGFNQPQHF. CDR3 nucleotides: TGTGCCACCAGTGATCCGGGACAGGGCTTCAATCAGCCCCAGCATTTT.

This rearrangement joins TRBV7-8 to TRBJ1-1; D possibly corresponds to TRBD1 (6 bases). CDR3 length equals 13 residues. V was trimmed by 6 bases and J by 7 bases, leaving 15 bases between them. Per germline, CDR1 SGHVS and CDR2 FQNEAQ. The CDR3 bases are TGTGCCAGCAGTCAAACACGACAGGATGAAGCTTTCTTT. The encoded protein is CASSQTRQDEAFF.

This chain links TRBV14 with TRBJ2-2; D ambiguous. From germline, CDR1 is SGHDN and CDR2 FVKESK. The CDR3 sequence is 13 residues long. V lost 4 bases, J lost 7 bases, and 10 bases lay in between. The CDR3 DNA is TGTGCCAGCAGCCCACTGAGTTTCGGGGAGCTGTTTTTT. This gives the protein CASSPLSFGELFF.

The chain couples TRBV5-1 to TRBJ2-3, with D possibly TRBD1 on 5 matching bases. V lost 7 bases, J lost 0 bases, and 15 bases lay in between. CDR1 SGHRS and CDR2 YFSETQ come from the germline V gene. This CDR3 region has 15 residues. The CDR3 loop is CASRLRGSSTDTQYF. DNA for the CDR3: TGCGCCAGCCGCCTAAGGGGTTCTAGCACAGATACGCAGTATTTT.

This sequence joins TRBV19 and TRBJ2-7, with TRBD1 as a possible D gene (6 bases). The ends were cut back, 5 bases at V and 1 base at J, with 12 bases in the middle. The germline CDR1 and CDR2 sequences are LNHDA and SQIVND (reference sequence). The CDR3 loop spans 14 amino acids. DNA of the CDR3: TGTGCCAGTAGTGCGAAAGGACAGTCCTACGAGCAGTACTTC. This gives the protein CASSAKGQSYEQYF.

Points on this clone: One end of the junction does not line up with germline, which may come from a read error. J is TRBJ2-7 and V is TRBV7-9; perhaps TRBD2 as D (6 bases). The length of the CDR3 is 12 residues. Germline lookup yields CDR1 SEHNR and CDR2 FQNEAQ (reference sequence). This CDR3 reads CASSLEGGSAHF. CDR3 nucleotide sequence: TGTGCCAGCAGCTTAGAGGGAGGATCTGCGCACTTC. Combining the CDR3 with reference TRBV7-9 and TRBJ2-7 gives the whole variable domain DTGVSQNPRHKITKRGQNVTFRCDPISEHNRLYWYRQTLGQGPEFLTYFQNEAQLEKSRLLSDRFSAERPKGSFSTLEIQRTEQGDSAMYLCASSLEGGSAHFGPGTRLTVT.

This chain links TRBV7-2 with TRBJ1-5, with D uncertain. CDR3 length equals 14 residues. Germline lookup yields CDR1 SGHTA and CDR2 FQGNSA. Trimming shortened V by 5 bases and J by 9 bases, and 17 bases separated the two germline ends. CDR3 residues: CASSPRHGETPQHF. As DNA, the CDR3 is TGTGCCAGCAGCCCCAGACACGGGGAAACGCCCCAGCATTTT.

This chain links TRBV5-1 with TRBJ2-1; TRBD2 agrees at 9 bases. CDR3 length: 16 amino acids. J lost 2 bases, V lost 0 bases, and 3 bases had no gene match. The germline V gene encodes CDR1 SGHRS and CDR2 YFSETQ. The CDR3 DNA reads as TGCGCCAGCAGCTTGGTAGCGGGGGCCACCTACAATGAGCAGTTCTTC. This gives the protein CASSLVAGATYNEQFF.

This chain uses TRBV19 with TRBJ2-2, with 12 bases identical to TRBD2. The CDR3 contains 17 residues. V lost 4 bases and J lost 0; bases outside the gene matches: 3. Looked up from germline, CDR1 is LNHDA and CDR2 is SQIVND (reference sequence). CDR3 DNA sequence: TGTGCCAGTAGTACGGGACTAGCGGGCGCGAACACCGGGGAGCTGTTTTTT. This encodes CASSTGLAGANTGELFF.

This sequence joins TRBV24-1 and TRBJ2-1; D perhaps matches TRBD1 (6 bases). There are 17 residues in the CDR3. Germline-derived CDR1 and CDR2 are KGHDR and SFDVKD. Trimming took 5 bases from V and 6 from J, leaving 22 bases between them. The CDR3 loop reads CATSALAGTTRGNEQFF. CDR3 coding DNA: TGTGCCACCAGTGCCCTCGCCGGGACAACCAGGGGCAATGAGCAGTTCTTC.

This clone showed up just once. The chain combines TRBV13 with TRBJ1-5; the match to TRBD1 covers 8 bases. The CDR3 covers 14 residues. Germline lookup yields CDR1 PRHDT and CDR2 FYEKMQ (reference sequence). The V segment lost 0 bases and the J segment 5 bases; nucleotides outside the gene matches: 0. The CDR3 here is CASSLGDRDQPQHF. CDR3 in DNA: TGTGCCAGCAGCTTAGGGGACAGGGATCAGCCCCAGCATTTT.

V gene TRBV29-1 combines with J gene TRBJ1-4, with 10 bases lining up with TRBD1. The CDR3 loop spans 13 amino acids. Germline trimming cut 6 bases from V and 5 bases from J; bases unmatched to any gene: 3. Germline assignment: CDR1 SQVTM and CDR2 ANQGSEA. Written as DNA, the CDR3 is TGCAGCGTACGGACAGGGGGGAATGAAAAACTGTTTTTT. Protein: CSVRTGGNEKLFF.

The chain carries TRBV5-6 and TRBJ2-5, with D maybe TRBD1 (6 bases). Germline V gives CDR1 SGHDT, CDR2 YYEEEE. This CDR3 is built from 18 residues. The V end lost 4 bases, the J end lost 7 bases, and 29 bases lay between the germline ends. The CDR3 DNA sequence: TGTGCCAGCAGCATCGACCAGTCCGGGACACGGATTATCTGGACCCAGTACTTC. Protein: CASSIDQSGTRIIWTQYF.

This clone was seen just once. This chain links TRBV6-2 or TRBV6-3 with TRBJ1-4, with D unresolved. The CDR3 covers 15 residues. Germline V gene data show CDR1 as MNHEY and CDR2 as SVGEGT. The V end lost 5 bases, the J end lost 8 bases, and 18 bases lay between the germline ends. CDR3 nucleotide sequence: TGTGCCAGCAGTATCCAGACCGGGAGCGGGGAAAAACTGTTTTTT. Its translation: CASSIQTGSGEKLFF.

The rearrangement joins TRBV2 to TRBJ2-7; tentative D call: TRBD2 (6 bases). The CDR3 totals 13 residues. Germline V lookup: CDR1 SNHLY, CDR2 FYNNEI. V dropped 5 bases and J dropped 6 bases, with 14 bases sitting between them. This chain's CDR3 is CASSRDLQGEQYF. The CDR3 nucleotides are TGTGCCAGCAGTCGGGACTTGCAGGGCGAGCAGTACTTC.